The sample holds one count of the clone carrying this T cell receptor beta chain. These data are taken from a study of T cell changes during pregnancy in multiple sclerosis. The assay was immunoSEQ multiplex PCR, and TCRdb's table has in-frame clones only and misses some. The data hold around 57,000 clones, with 91% observed a single time. The receptor was derived from a female donor in good health, enrolled as a control in a pregnancy study. The starting material was peripheral blood, obtained in the third trimester of pregnancy.

As DNA, the CDR3 is TGTGCCAGCACCAAGATCGGGGAAACAGATACGCAGTATTTT. Translation: CASTKIGETDTQYF. The V and J genes are TRBV9 and TRBJ2-3, with TRBD2 as a possible D gene (5 bases). The V and J ends lost 6 bases and 3 bases respectively, with 14 bases between them. The CDR3 is 14 residues long. Germline CDR1 SGDLS, CDR2 YYNGEE.